These 11 T cell receptor beta chains originate from one sample sequenced in a study of shared clonotypes between healthy human individuals. Here immunoSEQ multiplex PCR was the method, and the copy in TCRdb shows in-frame clones only, minus some. The data hold about 510,000 clones, with almost 97% observed a single time. Sequencing was performed on naive CD4+ T cells sorted from blood. Subset denoted: CD45RA+ positively selected. The receptors originated from a woman aged 25-40 years in good health.

CDR3 sequence (DNA): TGTGCCAGTAGTCGGCAGCCCCAATCCTACGAGCAGTACTTC. As protein: CASSRQPQSYEQYF. V is TRBV19 and J is TRBJ2-7; D remains unclear. Germline CDR1 LNHDA, CDR2 SQIVND (reference sequence). V lost 5 bases and J 1 base, leaving 12 bases between the germline ends. The CDR3 consists of 14 residues.

The CDR3, as DNA: TGTGCCAGCAGCTTACATTCAGCTAATGAAAAACTGTTTTTT. This codes for CASSLHSANEKLFF. The chain joins TRBV5-5 to TRBJ1-4; D unresolved. Trimming cost V 2 bases and J 3 bases, with 8 bases left between them. CDR3 size: 14 residues. Germline CDR1 reads SGHKS; CDR2 reads YYEKEE (reference sequence).

This clone was observed once. V usage is TRBV5-1 and J usage is TRBJ2-7; 8 bases are a match to TRBD2. This CDR3 has 17 residues. The J segment lost 8 bases and the V segment lost 4 bases, leaving 20 bases of the junction unmatched. Looked up from germline, CDR1 is SGHRS and CDR2 is YFSETQ. DNA for the CDR3: TGCGCCAGCAGCAGCCCGAATGAGACGGGAGGGTTAGTGAAGCAGTACTTC. This sequence encodes CASSSPNETGGLVKQYF.

This sequence joins TRBV7-3 and TRBJ1-1, with 7 bases identical to TRBD1. Germline CDR1 is SGHTA and CDR2 is FQGTGA. The length of the CDR3 is 15 residues. Trimming at V came to 3 bases and at J to 1 base, leaving 5 bases not matched to a gene. The CDR3 spells CASSLGQIRNTEAFF. Written as DNA, the CDR3 is TGTGCCAGCAGCTTGGGACAGATAAGGAACACTGAAGCTTTCTTT. The variable domain in full, completed from reference TRBV7-3 and TRBJ1-1, reads GAGVSQTPSNKVTEKGKYVELRCDPISGHTALYWYRQSLGQGPEFLIYFQGTGAADDSGLPNDRFFAVRPEGSVSTLKIQRTERGDSAVYLCASSLGQIRNTEAFFGQGTRLTVV.

The chain combines TRBV10-2 with TRBJ1-2; D is unresolved. Trimming removed 2 bases from V and 4 bases from J, with 8 bases in between. The germline CDR1 and CDR2 sequences are WSHSY and SAAADI. The CDR3 has 13 residues. The CDR3 loop reads CASSELGLYGYTF. The CDR3 region has the DNA TGCGCCAGCAGTGAGCTAGGCCTCTATGGCTACACCTTC.

The chain joins TRBV28 to TRBJ1-6, with TRBD1 as a possible D gene (6 bases). Trimming stripped 6 bases from V and 11 bases from J, with 23 bases between. Germline CDR1 and CDR2: MDHEN and SYDVKM. The CDR3 length is 16 residues. The CDR3 is CASSAAGGGYETPLHF. The CDR3 region has the DNA TGTGCCAGCAGCGCGGCGGGGGGCGGTTACGAGACACCCCTCCACTTT.

The CDR3 protein is CASSSPPGSDSMNTEAFF. The CDR3 DNA sequence: TGTGCCAGTAGCAGCCCTCCGGGATCCGACTCCATGAACACTGAAGCTTTCTTT. The J gene is TRBJ1-1, the V gene TRBV19; unclear D gene. Trimming shortened V by 6 bases and J by 0 bases, and 23 bases separated the two germline ends. Germline V gene sequence: CDR1 LNHDA, CDR2 SQIVND (reference sequence). The CDR3 has 18 residues.

V usage is TRBV19 and J usage is TRBJ2-3; TRBD2 is a possible D gene (6 bases). Trimming pared 5 bases from V and 6 bases from J, leaving 12 bases between. CDR3 length: 13 residues. Germline V gene data show CDR1 as LNHDA and CDR2 as SQIVND (reference sequence). Here the CDR3 reads CASSGMLADTQYF. The CDR3 coding sequence is TGTGCCAGTAGTGGGATGCTAGCGGATACGCAGTATTTT.

This chain links TRBV6-5 with TRBJ1-3; D gene unclear. The ends were cut back, 0 bases at V and 3 bases at J, with 9 bases in the middle. The CDR3 is 15 residues long. Germline values: CDR1 MNHEY, CDR2 SVGAGI. This chain's CDR3 is CASSYSNDLGNTIYF. CDR3 DNA sequence: TGTGCCAGCAGTTACTCGAACGATCTTGGAAACACCATATATTTT.

This rearrangement joins TRBV6-5 to TRBJ2-1; 7 bases are a match to TRBD2. V dropped 8 bases and J dropped 1; count of bases not matched to a gene: 8. CDR1 is MNHEY, CDR2 SVGAGI, per germline. The CDR3 is 15 residues long. The CDR3 region has the DNA TGTGCCAGCCGGAGGACTAGAGGTTCCTACAATGAGCAGTTCTTC. It codes for CASRRTRGSYNEQFF.

Comment on this clone: The same CDR3 is also encoded by other DNA sequences in this sample. The chain recombines TRBV28 with TRBJ2-2; 8 bases align to TRBD1. The CDR3 length is 15 residues. V gave up 5 bases and J gave up 0 bases; unmatched junction bases: 2. Germline loops: CDR1 MDHEN, CDR2 SYDVKM. The CDR3 DNA reads TGTGCCAGCAGTCTGGACAGGGCGAACACCGGGGAGCTGTTTTTT. Protein: CASSLDRANTGELFF.